The 27 T cell receptor beta chains reported below all come from one sample, sequenced in a study of blood T cell repertoires in COVID-19. Sequencing was performed with immunoSEQ multiplex PCR; in TCRdb, only in-frame clones are kept and a portion is missing. The data show some 300,000 clones, roughly 90% seen once. The sequenced material came from peripheral blood. The receptors shown here come from a woman aged 40 to 50 with COVID-19, enrolled during active disease.

The gene calls are TRBV3-1 (or the pseudogene TRBV3-2) and TRBJ1-2, with TRBD1 identical over 7 bases. The junction had 4 bases not matched to a gene; V was cut back by 4 bases and J by 8 bases. The CDR3 runs 12 residues. CDR1 is LGHDT, CDR2 YNNKEL, per germline (reference sequence). DNA of the CDR3: TGTGCCAGCAGCCCGGGACAGCGAGGCTACACCTTC. Translation gives CASSPGQRGYTF.

This clone showed up just once. The V and J genes are TRBV4-2 and TRBJ2-1; 8 bases are a match to TRBD2. The CDR3 is 16 residues long. Germline CDR1 and CDR2: LGHNA and YNFKEQ. Trimming removed 1 base from V and 5 bases from J; junction bases left unmatched: 7. CDR3 in DNA: TGTGCCAGCAGCCAAGGTGATAGCGGGGCCCACAATGAGCAGTTCTTC. This translates into CASSQGDSGAHNEQFF.

CDR3 residues: CSGATGGASEQYF. The CDR3 nucleotides read TGCAGCGGCGCCACAGGGGGGGCTTCCGAGCAGTACTTC. The chain employs TRBV29-1 and TRBJ2-7; D possibly corresponds to TRBD1 (8 bases). Germline lookup yields CDR1 SQVTM and CDR2 ANQGSEA. CDR3 length: 13 amino acids. The ends were cut back, 7 bases at V and 6 bases at J, with 19 bases in the middle.

The chain has TRBV29-1 and TRBJ1-2, with 7 bases lining up with TRBD1. CDR3 length equals 13 residues. The germline V gene encodes CDR1 SQVTM and CDR2 ANQGSEA. The trim removed 7 bases at V and 0 bases at J, leaving 5 bases unmatched. The CDR3 here is CSATTGSNYGYTF. CDR3 sequence (DNA): TGCAGCGCTACGACAGGGTCTAACTATGGCTACACCTTC. Together with reference TRBV29-1 and TRBJ1-2, the CDR3 gives the full variable domain: SAVISQKPSRDICQRGTSLTIQCQVDSQVTMMFWYRQQPGQSLTLIATANQGSEATYESGFVIDKFPISRPNLTFSTLTVSNMSPEDSSIYLCSATTGSNYGYTFGSGTRLTVV.

This chain connects TRBV30 to TRBJ1-1; D remains ambiguous. The V gene's germline CDR1 is GTSNPN and CDR2 SVGIG (reference sequence). The CDR3 is made up of 14 amino acids. V was clipped by 5 bases and J by 1 base, with 14 bases between them. CDR3 DNA: TGTGCCTGGGGTCCTACAGAACCGAACACTGAAGCTTTCTTT. It yields the protein CAWGPTEPNTEAFF.

This clone turned up a few times. The V and J genes are TRBV7-2 and TRBJ2-5; D perhaps matches TRBD1 (6 bases). The CDR3 covers 15 residues. The V gene lost 1 base and the J gene lost 3 bases, with 12 bases spanning the gap. CDR1 and CDR2 from the germline V gene are SGHTA and FQGNSA. The CDR3 nucleotides read TGTGCCAGCAGCTTAGTCTACAGGGCCGAAGAGACCCAGTACTTC. Encoded protein: CASSLVYRAEETQYF.

This chain connects TRBV19 to TRBJ1-6, with D possibly matching TRBD1 (5 bases). V was shortened by 1 base and J by 9 bases, with 7 bases between the two germline ends. The germline V gene has CDR1 LNHDA and CDR2 SQIVND (reference sequence). The CDR3 has 13 residues. CDR3 loop: CASSIGGGSPLHF. The CDR3 DNA is TGTGCCAGTAGTATAGGGGGGGGTTCACCCCTCCACTTT.

V and J are TRBV7-9 and TRBJ2-7; 12 bases line up with TRBD1. V shed 1 base and J 6 bases; nucleotides not matched to a gene: 7. The V gene's germline CDR1 is SEHNR and CDR2 FQNEAQ (reference sequence). The CDR3 has 16 amino acids. The CDR3 sequence: CASSLDWGQGASEQYF. CDR3 sequence (DNA): TGTGCCAGCAGCTTAGACTGGGGACAGGGGGCTTCCGAGCAGTACTTC.

As to this clone: The same CDR3 is also encoded by other DNA sequences in this sample. This chain joins TRBV19 and TRBJ1-1; a possible D gene is TRBD1 (5 bases). The germline V gene has CDR1 LNHDA and CDR2 SQIVND (reference sequence). V dropped 3 bases and J dropped 4 bases, with 12 bases sitting between them. The CDR3 length is 14 residues. DNA of the CDR3: TGTGCCAGTAGTATCGTCCCAAGGGGCACTGAAGCTTTCTTT. Translating it yields CASSIVPRGTEAFF.

V usage is TRBV7-8 and J usage is TRBJ2-1, with TRBD2 identical over 8 bases. The V segment lost 4 bases and the J segment 7 bases; nucleotides outside the gene matches: 9. CDR1 is SGHVS and CDR2 is FQNEAQ in the germline V gene. The CDR3 length is 15 residues. The CDR3 nucleotides read TGTGCCAGCAGCTCAACCCGGGGACTAGGGAATGAGCAGTTCTTC. This sequence encodes CASSSTRGLGNEQFF.

The V gene is TRBV28, the J gene TRBJ2-3, with 8 bases that match TRBD2. V was pared by 8 bases and J by 3 bases, with 4 bases of the junction left unmatched. This CDR3 is built from 13 residues. The V gene's germline CDR1 is MDHEN and CDR2 SYDVKM. CDR3 sequence reads: CASDSGGTDTQYF. In nucleotides, the CDR3 is TGTGCCAGCGATTCGGGGGGGACAGATACGCAGTATTTT.

The chain carries TRBV4-3 and TRBJ1-2; D unclear. Germline V CDR1 and CDR2: LGHNA, YSLEER. The CDR3 spans 15 residues. Trimming took off 1 base at V and 0 bases at J, with 9 bases between the two ends. CDR3 DNA sequence: TGCGCCAGCAGCCAAGGAATACAGACTAACTATGGCTACACCTTC. Translating it yields CASSQGIQTNYGYTF.

This chain links TRBV2 with TRBJ2-7, with D tentatively TRBD1 (6 bases). Germline CDR1 is SNHLY and CDR2 is FYNNEI. The V end lost 7 bases, the J end lost 3 bases, and 13 bases lay between the germline ends. The CDR3 covers 13 residues. CDR3 coding DNA: TGTGCCAGCAACCAGGACAGAAACTACGAGCAGTACTTC. It is translated as CASNQDRNYEQYF.

This clone was recorded only once. The J gene is TRBJ2-1, the V gene TRBV29-1; 9 bases match TRBD1. The junction had 2 bases not matched to a gene; V was cut back by 5 bases and J by 3 bases. The CDR3 is 13 residues long. Germline CDR1 reads SQVTM; CDR2 reads ANQGSEA. CDR3 residues: CSVLTGGYNEQFF. The CDR3 coding sequence is TGCAGCGTTTTGACAGGGGGCTACAATGAGCAGTTCTTC.

This chain links TRBV7-2 with TRBJ2-3; the match to TRBD2 covers 14 bases. Germline CDR1 SGHTA, CDR2 FQGNSA. This CDR3 spans 19 amino acids. Trimming cost V 1 base and J 1 base; bases outside gene matches: 7. CDR3 in DNA: TGTGCCAGCAGCTTAGGACTAGCGGGGGGGCTCTTTCGCACAGATACGCAGTATTTT. It yields the protein CASSLGLAGGLFRTDTQYF.

This sequence joins TRBV9 and TRBJ1-2; TRBD1 aligns across 9 bases. This CDR3 contains 15 residues. V trimming: 3 bases; J trimming: 6 bases; junction bases outside the gene matches: 9. The germline V gene encodes CDR1 SGDLS and CDR2 YYNGEE. CDR3 region: CASSAPGTGKNGYTF. CDR3 sequence (DNA): TGTGCCAGCAGCGCCCCCGGGACAGGGAAGAATGGCTACACCTTC. Complete variable domain (other parts from reference TRBV9 and TRBJ1-2): DSGVTQTPKHLITATGQRVTLRCSPRSGDLSVYWYQQSLDQGLQFLIQYYNGEERAKGNILERFSAQQFPDLHSELNLSSLELGDSALYFCASSAPGTGKNGYTFGSGTRLTVV.

The chain links TRBV4-2 to TRBJ1-2; D may be TRBD1 (6 bases). Germline assignment: CDR1 LGHNA and CDR2 YNFKEQ. Between the trimmed V and J ends, which lost 1 base and 7 bases, there was a span of 13 bases. The CDR3 extends over 14 amino acids. The CDR3 loop is CASSQAGGRSGYTF. The CDR3 region has the DNA TGTGCCAGCAGCCAAGCGGGGGGCCGGAGTGGCTACACCTTC.

V usage is TRBV28 and J usage is TRBJ1-2; 7 bases line up with TRBD1. The J segment lost 4 bases and the V segment lost 5 bases, leaving 7 bases of the junction unmatched. CDR3 length: 14 amino acids. Germline loops: CDR1 MDHEN, CDR2 SYDVKM. CDR3 coding DNA: TGTGCCAGCAGTGGAAGGGGGCTCGGCTATGGCTACACCTTC. Residues: CASSGRGLGYGYTF.

The chain links TRBV28 to TRBJ2-1, with D possibly matching TRBD2 (6 bases). V was cut by 6 bases and J by 7 bases, with 19 bases left in between. CDR1 and CDR2 (germline): MDHEN, SYDVKM. This CDR3 contains 15 residues. CDR3 bases: TGTGCCAGCAGCCGCGTCATCTTAGCGGCAAATGAGCAGTTCTTC. Its translation is CASSRVILAANEQFF. Variable domain in full (rest from reference TRBV28 and TRBJ2-1): DVKVTQSSRYLVKRTGEKVFLECVQDMDHENMFWYRQDPGLGLRLIYFSYDVKMKEKGDIPEGYSVSREKKERFSLILESASTNQTSMYLCASSRVILAANEQFFGPGTRLTVL.

The rearrangement uses TRBV2 and TRBJ2-7; 7 positions agree with TRBD1. The CDR3 consists of 14 residues. V trimming: 7 bases; J trimming: 3 bases; junction bases outside the gene matches: 9. Germline V CDR1 and CDR2: SNHLY, FYNNEI. The CDR3: CASKSLGQSYEQYF. For the CDR3, the DNA is TGTGCCAGCAAGTCTTTGGGACAGAGCTACGAGCAGTACTTC.

The chain uses TRBV4-3 and TRBJ2-3; D not resolved. CDR3 length: 14 residues. V shed 3 bases and J shed 0 bases, with 7 bases lying between them. In germline, CDR1 is LGHNA, CDR2 YSLEER. CDR3 coding DNA: TGCGCCAGCAGCCAGGCCCGAAGCACAGATACGCAGTATTTT. This encodes CASSQARSTDTQYF.

The chain combines TRBV30 with TRBJ2-5, with D possibly TRBD2 on 6 matching bases. Germline CDR1 reads GTSNPN; CDR2 reads SVGIG (reference sequence). The V end lost 4 bases, the J end lost 2 bases, and 11 bases lay between the germline ends. This CDR3 has 13 amino acids. CDR3 region: CAWMRAGQETQYF. The CDR3 DNA reads TGTGCCTGGATGCGTGCGGGACAAGAGACCCAGTACTTC.

For the CDR3, the DNA is TGTGCCAGCAGCACCAGGGTTCAGCGAACGCAGTATTTT. Translation gives CASSTRVQRTQYF. The rearrangement links TRBV6-2 or TRBV6-3 to TRBJ2-3; TRBD1 is a possible D gene (5 bases). V lost 6 bases to trimming and J lost 9 bases, with 16 bases between them. Germline CDR1 MNHEY, CDR2 SVGEGT. The CDR3 has 13 amino acids.

J is TRBJ1-5 and V is TRBV5-1; a weak D match, TRBD1 (5 bases). CDR1 SGHRS and CDR2 YFSETQ come from the germline V gene. This CDR3 region has 15 residues. Trimming stripped 0 bases from V and 2 bases from J, with 9 bases between. The CDR3 DNA is TGCGCCAGCAGCTTGGCCGGAGGGGGCAATCAGCCCCAGCATTTT. It encodes CASSLAGGGNQPQHF.

As to this clone: Mismatch with germline at one junction end may stem from a read error. The rearrangement uses TRBV6-1 and TRBJ1-1; TRBD1 agrees at 10 bases. The CDR3 contains 15 residues. Germline V gives CDR1 MNHNS, CDR2 SASEGT. DNA for the CDR3: TGTGCCAGCAGTGAGGGACAGGGGCGTAGGACTGAAACTTTCTTT. It is translated as CASSEGQGRRTETFF.

This chain connects TRBV30 to TRBJ1-5, with a possible D match to TRBD1 (6 bases). V shed 5 bases and J shed 2 bases, with 7 bases lying between them. Per the germline V gene, CDR1 is GTSNPN and CDR2 is SVGIG (reference sequence). This CDR3 contains 12 residues. In DNA form, the CDR3 reads TGTGCCTGGGCAGGGGGCAATCAGCCCCAGCATTTT. Encoded protein: CAWAGGNQPQHF.

The V gene is TRBV28, the J gene TRBJ1-2; 8 bases are shared with TRBD1. Germline V gene sequence: CDR1 MDHEN, CDR2 SYDVKM. With 4 bases clipped from V and 8 bases from J, the junction kept 9 bases outside the gene matches. The CDR3 extends over 14 amino acids. As DNA, the CDR3 is TGTGCCAGCAGTTGGGGACAGGTCCAAAGGGGCTACACCTTC. It translates to CASSWGQVQRGYTF.